A single sample gave rise to the 30 T cell receptor beta chains below, sequenced in a study of T cells after yellow fever vaccination. TCRdb itself ran the 5' RACE reads through MiXCR, one entry per CDR3 protein. Of under 200,000 distinct CDR3 sequences listed, approximately 6.8% were seen once; the top ten hold 2.5% to 3%. This material consisted of CD4+ T cells sorted from PBMCs, taken around 5 days after the first yellow fever vaccination. The source of these receptors is a man aged 18 to 29 who received the YFV17D yellow fever vaccine.

In this sample, this clonotype turned up many times. This chain uses TRBV6-5 with TRBJ1-5; unclear D gene. The V and J ends lost 2 bases and 2 bases respectively, with 10 bases between them. CDR3 length: 15 residues. Germline CDR1 reads MNHEY; CDR2 reads SVGAGI. The CDR3 DNA follows: TGTGCCAGCAGTTACCGGGAGATGGGCAATCAGCCCCAGCATTTT. It yields the protein CASSYREMGNQPQHF.

CDR3 sequence (DNA): TGTGCCAGCAGTAAAATTCCGGGACAGAGCTACGAGCAGTACTTC. Residues: CASSKIPGQSYEQYF. This chain uses TRBV12-3 or TRBV12-4 with TRBJ2-7, with 7 bases fitting TRBD1. The J segment lost 3 bases and the V segment lost 5 bases, leaving 10 bases of the junction unmatched. The CDR3 totals 15 residues.

The table lists this clonotype with a few counts. The rearrangement joins TRBV19 to TRBJ2-7, with D possibly TRBD1 on 6 matching bases. Trimming removed 4 bases from V and 1 base from J, with 8 bases in between. The CDR3 consists of 13 residues. CDR1 is LNHDA and CDR2 is SQIVND in the germline V gene (reference sequence). The CDR3 DNA reads as TGTGCCAGTAGTAGGACAGTGTCCTACGAGCAGTACTTC. It yields the protein CASSRTVSYEQYF.

On this clonotype itself: This could be a read error, since a much larger clone is one nucleotide away. The chain joins TRBV7-9 to TRBJ2-5; possible D gene TRBD1, 6 bases. CDR1 and CDR2 from the germline V gene are SEHNR and FQNEAQ (reference sequence). The CDR3 runs to 13 residues. V shed 7 bases and J shed 5 bases, with 14 bases lying between them. The CDR3 DNA follows: TGTGCCAGCATCAGGGGAATGAGGGAGACCCAGTACTTC. Its translation is CASIRGMRETQYF.

The rearrangement uses TRBV6-2 or TRBV6-3 and TRBJ2-3; D is perhaps TRBD1 or TRBD2 (5 bases each). The CDR3 contains 15 residues. V lost 0 bases and J lost 0, with 7 bases in between. Germline lookup yields CDR1 MNHEY and CDR2 SVGEGT. CDR3 residues: CASSYSGDSTDTQYF. Written as DNA, the CDR3 is TGTGCCAGCAGTTACTCAGGGGACAGCACAGATACGCAGTATTTT.

This clonotype was picked up many times. This chain links TRBV7-2 with TRBJ1-5; D is perhaps TRBD1 (6 bases). The V end lost 5 bases, the J end lost 5 bases, and 10 bases lay between the germline ends. CDR3 length equals 13 residues. CDR1 and CDR2 from the germline V gene are SGHTA and FQGNSA. CDR3 residues: CASSTGGHQPQHF. In DNA form, the CDR3 reads TGTGCCAGCAGCACGGGGGGGCATCAGCCCCAGCATTTT.

This clonotype was recorded at least ten times. The chain links TRBV20-1 to TRBJ1-1; D is possibly TRBD1 (5 bases). Trimming shortened V by 4 bases and J by 8 bases, and 14 bases separated the two germline ends. The CDR3 sequence is 12 residues long. CDR1 is DFQATT and CDR2 is SNEGSKA in the germline V gene (reference sequence). CDR3 DNA: TGCAGTGCTACCAGGGACGTGGCCGAAGCTTTCTTT. It yields the protein CSATRDVAEAFF.

This clonotype appeared many times. The gene calls are TRBV30 and TRBJ1-1; D gene uncertain. The germline V gene encodes CDR1 GTSNPN and CDR2 SVGIG (reference sequence). Trimming shortened V by 5 bases and J by 3 bases, and 19 bases separated the two germline ends. This CDR3 has 15 amino acids. The DNA for the CDR3 is TGTGCCTGGTCCGAGGACCCCCAGAGGTACACTGAAGCTTTCTTT. It yields the protein CAWSEDPQRYTEAFF.

This clonotype has a count of ten or more. The J gene is TRBJ2-5, the V gene TRBV18, with D perhaps matching TRBD1 (6 bases). This CDR3 comprises 14 residues. Between the trimmed V and J ends, which lost 1 base and 3 bases, there was a span of 9 bases. Germline-derived CDR1 and CDR2 are KGHSH and LQKENI. The CDR3 nucleotides are TGTGCCAGCTCACCACTGACAGGAGAAGAGACCCAGTACTTC. It translates to CASSPLTGEETQYF. Variable domain in full (rest from reference TRBV18 and TRBJ2-5): NAGVMQNPRHLVRRRGQEARLRCSPMKGHSHVYWYRQLPEEGLKFMVYLQKENIIDESGMPKERFSAEFPKEGPSILRIQQVVRGDSAAYFCASSPLTGEETQYFGPGTRLLVL.

The chain joins TRBV7-6 to TRBJ2-7; 9 bases line up with TRBD1. This CDR3 spans 13 amino acids. CDR1 SGHVS and CDR2 FNYEAQ come from the germline V gene. The V segment lost 5 bases and the J segment 3 bases; nucleotides outside the gene matches: 2. For the CDR3, the DNA is TGTGCCAGCAGCCGGGACAGGGTCTACGAGCAGTACTTC. Its translation: CASSRDRVYEQYF.

The chain uses TRBV15 and TRBJ2-5, with TRBD2 identical over 13 bases. Trimming cost V 0 bases and J 4 bases; bases outside gene matches: 8. Per the germline V gene, CDR1 is LNHNV and CDR2 is YYDKDF (reference sequence). There are 18 residues in the CDR3. CDR3 coding DNA: TGTGCCACCAGCAGAGATCGGGCGGGACTAGCGGGGCGAGAGACCCAGTACTTC. It encodes CATSRDRAGLAGRETQYF.

Worth noting for this clonotype: This may come from a read error, since a much larger clone is one base off. The chain employs TRBV12-3 or TRBV12-4 and TRBJ1-5; possibly TRBD1 for D (6 bases). The CDR3 sequence is 16 residues long. The CDR3 loop reads CDSSFMGQSFDQPQHF. As DNA, the CDR3 is TGTGACAGCAGTTTTATGGGACAATCCTTCGATCAGCCCCAGCATTTT.

Ten or more counts support this clonotype. The rearrangement joins TRBV7-3 to TRBJ2-2, with D tentatively TRBD2 (5 bases). Germline CDR1 SGHTA, CDR2 FQGTGA. This CDR3 is 12 amino acids long. V was trimmed by 3 bases and J by 8 bases, leaving 7 bases between them. For the CDR3, the DNA is TGTGCCAGCAGCTTTTGGAGGGGGGAGCTGTTTTTT. Translated: CASSFWRGELFF.

This clonotype occurred a few times. The chain's CDR3 is CAWQGLGEQYF. The CDR3 DNA sequence: TGTGCCTGGCAGGGGCTGGGGGAGCAGTACTTC. The chain joins TRBV30 to TRBJ2-7; weak D call: TRBD1 (6 bases). The V gene lost 5 bases and the J gene lost 7 bases, with 12 bases spanning the gap. This CDR3 is built from 11 residues. Germline V gene data show CDR1 as GTSNPN and CDR2 as SVGIG (reference sequence).

The chain links TRBV19 to TRBJ1-2, with TRBD1 as a possible D gene (5 bases). Germline V gene data show CDR1 as LNHDA and CDR2 as SQIVND (reference sequence). Between the trimmed V and J ends, which lost 7 bases and 5 bases, there was a span of 17 bases. The CDR3 is 14 amino acids. DNA of the CDR3: TGTGCCAGTACCCAGGGACCAACGGGTTATGGCTACACCTTC. Amino acids: CASTQGPTGYGYTF.

This clonotype was observed at least ten times. V gene TRBV10-3 combines with J gene TRBJ2-4; D possibly corresponds to TRBD2 (5 bases). Trimming cost V 10 bases and J 5 bases, with 18 bases left between them. The CDR3 consists of 14 residues. Germline CDR1 and CDR2: ENHRY and SYGVKD. The chain's CDR3 is CATVNRDGENIQYF. DNA for the CDR3: TGTGCCACCGTAAATCGAGACGGGGAAAACATTCAGTACTTC.

The V and J genes are TRBV5-6 and TRBJ2-3, with a possible D match to TRBD1 (5 bases). Trimming took 4 bases from V and 1 from J, leaving 10 bases between them. CDR1 SGHDT and CDR2 YYEEEE come from the germline V gene. The CDR3 has 14 residues. The CDR3: CASSVGQGTDTQYF. The CDR3 DNA reads as TGTGCCAGCAGCGTGGGGCAGGGCACAGATACGCAGTATTTT.

This clonotype was detected ten times or more. The V gene is TRBV12-3 or TRBV12-4, the J gene TRBJ2-7, with 9 bases lining up with TRBD1. V was clipped by 3 bases and J by 6 bases; unmatched bases: 9. The CDR3 runs to 15 residues. CDR3 residues: CASSFHRGTGTEQYF. The CDR3 nucleotides are TGTGCCAGCAGTTTCCACCGCGGGACAGGGACCGAGCAGTACTTC.

There are many counts of this clonotype. The chain uses TRBV5-1 and TRBJ2-7; D unresolved. CDR3 length: 13 amino acids. Deletions cut 5 bases from V and 7 bases from J, with 16 bases between. Per germline, CDR1 SGHRS and CDR2 YFSETQ. CDR3 in amino acids: CASSHFKVGEQYF. The DNA for the CDR3 is TGCGCCAGCAGTCATTTTAAGGTGGGGGAGCAGTACTTC.

This clonotype turned up a few times. The CDR3 nucleotides are TGTGCCAGCAGCCCAACGCACACGGGAGCTTTCTTT. Translation gives CASSPTHTGAFF. V usage is TRBV6-2 or TRBV6-3 and J usage is TRBJ1-1; no firm D call. The V gene lost 6 bases and the J gene lost 10 bases, with 15 bases spanning the gap. CDR3 length: 12 amino acids. Per germline, CDR1 MNHEY and CDR2 SVGEGT.

This clonotype showed up many times. The chain carries TRBV21-1 and TRBJ2-5; the table's D gene call, TRBD1, was not cross checked with the DNA. TRBV21-1 counts as a pseudogene. This CDR3 has 16 amino acids. The CDR3: CASSKENRGRVETQYF. The CDR3 DNA is TGTGCCAGCAGCAAAGAAAACAGGGGGCGGGTAGAGACCCAGTACTTC.

This clonotype was recorded at least ten times. The J gene is TRBJ1-5, the V gene TRBV18; 7 nucleotides align to TRBD1. CDR1 KGHSH and CDR2 LQKENI come from the germline V gene. CDR3 length: 16 amino acids. The ends lost 2 bases at V and 3 bases at J; junction bases unmatched: 7. The CDR3 nucleotides read TGTGCCAGCTCACCAGCTAACACAGGGGCCAATCAGCCCCAGCATTTT. It encodes CASSPANTGANQPQHF.

This clonotype was counted only a few times. The J gene is TRBJ1-6, the V gene TRBV9; D is undetermined. Trimming cost V 3 bases and J 7 bases, with 14 bases left between them. Germline CDR1 and CDR2: SGDLS and YYNGEE. The CDR3 spans 15 residues. The CDR3 here is CASSATPGGNSPLHF. The CDR3 nucleotides are TGTGCCAGCAGCGCCACCCCCGGCGGCAATTCACCCCTCCACTTT.

V usage is TRBV7-6 and J usage is TRBJ2-1; 9 nucleotides match TRBD1. Germline V gene data show CDR1 as SGHVS and CDR2 as FNYEAQ. The CDR3 extends over 15 amino acids. J gave up 3 bases and V 9 bases, and 9 bases lay outside the gene matches. Here the CDR3 reads CASCEGDRVYNEQFF. The CDR3 coding sequence is TGTGCCAGTTGTGAGGGGGACAGGGTCTACAATGAGCAGTTCTTC.

This clonotype was counted ten times or more. CDR3 DNA: TGCGCCAGCAGCCAAGGCCTAGGGCTCCAAGAGACCCAGTACTTC. Protein: CASSQGLGLQETQYF. This chain connects TRBV4-3 to TRBJ2-5; D not resolved. V was clipped by 1 base and J by 1 base, with 10 bases between them. The CDR3 has 15 amino acids. CDR1 LGHNA and CDR2 YSLEER come from the germline V gene.

This clonotype was recorded a few times. V usage is TRBV10-3 and J usage is TRBJ2-5; 9 positions match TRBD2. With 11 bases clipped from V and 1 base from J, the junction kept 11 bases outside the gene matches. This CDR3 is built from 15 residues. Germline values: CDR1 ENHRY, CDR2 SYGVKD. The chain's CDR3 is CASSLAGDFQETQYF. In DNA form, the CDR3 reads TGTGCCTCCTCCTTAGCGGGGGATTTCCAAGAGACCCAGTACTTC.

The chain couples TRBV6-5 to TRBJ1-5; D may be TRBD1 (6 bases). CDR1 MNHEY and CDR2 SVGAGI come from the germline V gene. The CDR3 is made up of 15 amino acids. V was trimmed by 4 bases and J by 4 bases, leaving 14 bases between them. CDR3 in DNA: TGTGCCAGCAGTTCCCGGACAGTTTGGAATCAGCCCCAGCATTTT. Its translation is CASSSRTVWNQPQHF.

This clonotype was counted ten times or more. The chain couples TRBV7-2 to TRBJ1-3; D may be TRBD1 (5 bases). Trimming pared 7 bases from V and 6 bases from J, leaving 19 bases between. Germline V lookup: CDR1 SGHTA, CDR2 FQGNSA. The CDR3 runs to 15 residues. CDR3 DNA: TGTGCCAGCACACTTGGCCGCAGGGCGGTAAACACCATATATTTT. As protein: CASTLGRRAVNTIYF.

This clonotype occurred many times. V gene TRBV6-2 or TRBV6-3 combines with J gene TRBJ2-7; D gene ambiguous. Germline V gene sequence: CDR1 MNHEY, CDR2 SVGEGT. This CDR3 region has 11 residues. Trimming pared 4 bases from V and 4 bases from J, leaving 5 bases between. Here the CDR3 DNA reads TGTGCCAGCAGTTGGGCGTACGAGCAGTACTTC. This sequence encodes CASSWAYEQYF.

Of note for this clonotype: A much larger clone lies one base from this, so it may be a read error. This sequence joins TRBV9 and TRBJ1-3; 9 bases are shared with TRBD1. Germline assignment: CDR1 SGDLS and CDR2 YYNGEE. This CDR3 is built from 16 residues. The CDR3 loop is CVSSPRQGDAGNTIYF. CDR3 DNA sequence: TGTGTCAGCAGCCCCCGACAGGGGGATGCTGGAAACACCATATATTTT.